The rows below give T cell receptor beta chains drawn from one sample of a study of T cells expressing NK-cell markers. TCRdb re-called the 5' RACE reads, yielding one record per CDR3 amino acid sequence without DNA. The sample has 90,000 to 130,000 distinct CDR3 sequences, and its top ten clones hold approximately 18%. Material: blood T cells: a sorted CD56 or NKG2C T cell subset, CD4+ or CD8+ T cells, or bulk PBMC T cells (not recorded which). These receptors were taken from a woman between 18 and 75 years old in good health. The CDR3 runs from the conserved cysteine through the conserved F or W.

v_call: TRBV12-3/TRBV12-4
j_call: TRBJ2-7
cdr3_aa: CASTLGGYEQYF

v_call: TRBV7-3
j_call: TRBJ1-2
cdr3_aa: CASSSTGTNYGYTF

v_call: TRBV30
j_call: TRBJ2-6
cdr3_aa: CAWNVGAGANVLTF

v_call: TRBV29-1
j_call: TRBJ2-5
cdr3_aa: CSVEGLAGVETQYF

v_call: TRBV9
j_call: TRBJ2-5
cdr3_aa: CASSVGGRAETQYF

v_call: TRBV7-9
j_call: TRBJ1-2
cdr3_aa: CASSLAGTGEGYGYTF

v_call: TRBV4-3
j_call: TRBJ1-1
cdr3_aa: CASSQDPNTGNEAFF

v_call: TRBV12-3/TRBV12-4
j_call: TRBJ1-4
cdr3_aa: CASSYGTATGKLFF

v_call: TRBV19
j_call: TRBJ1-1
cdr3_aa: CASSIDPKGLTEAFF

v_call: TRBV19
j_call: TRBJ2-1
cdr3_aa: CASTDGGNEQFF

v_call: TRBV6-1
j_call: TRBJ2-2
cdr3_aa: CASSPLAGGGELFF

v_call: TRBV27
j_call: TRBJ2-1
cdr3_aa: CASTPSQGWDNEQFF

v_call: TRBV5-5
j_call: TRBJ1-1
cdr3_aa: CASCLNTYTEAFF

v_call: TRBV29-1
j_call: TRBJ2-5
cdr3_aa: CSVRLAVQETQYF

v_call: TRBV10-3
j_call: TRBJ1-5
cdr3_aa: CAISGQGVNQPQHF

v_call: TRBV20-1
j_call: TRBJ2-7
cdr3_aa: CSARPGLAPYEQYF

v_call: TRBV7-2
j_call: TRBJ2-1
cdr3_aa: CASSLDLDSYNEQFF

v_call: TRBV13
j_call: TRBJ1-1
cdr3_aa: CASSEGRNTEAFF

v_call: TRBV7-3
j_call: TRBJ1-1
cdr3_aa: CASSLTPTWGNTEAFF

v_call: TRBV27
j_call: TRBJ2-1
cdr3_aa: CASSPLAGVTNEQFF

v_call: TRBV7-9
j_call: TRBJ2-1
cdr3_aa: CASSQDNYNEQFF

v_call: TRBV6-5
j_call: TRBJ2-5
cdr3_aa: CASSYSDTQETQYF

v_call: TRBV20-1
j_call: TRBJ2-7
cdr3_aa: CRGTSGSSYEQYF

v_call: TRBV5-6
j_call: TRBJ2-1
cdr3_aa: CASSLGTPLEQFF

v_call: TRBV19
j_call: TRBJ2-1
cdr3_aa: CASRTTSSPYNEQFF

v_call: TRBV7-9
j_call: TRBJ2-7
cdr3_aa: CASSPPLAYEQYF

v_call: TRBV27
j_call: TRBJ2-1
cdr3_aa: CASNDGTTVSYNEQFF

v_call: TRBV28
j_call: TRBJ2-2
cdr3_aa: CASRRGTTGELFF

v_call: TRBV24-1
j_call: TRBJ2-2
cdr3_aa: CATSSSGGFTGELFF

v_call: TRBV3-1
j_call: TRBJ2-1
cdr3_aa: CASSRTSGSHEQFF

v_call: TRBV11-2
j_call: TRBJ1-1
cdr3_aa: CASSLGGGMNTEAFF

v_call: TRBV7-9
j_call: TRBJ2-7
cdr3_aa: CASSPASGAYEQYF

v_call: TRBV11-1
j_call: TRBJ2-7
cdr3_aa: CASRMRGPPYEQYF

v_call: TRBV6-5
j_call: TRBJ2-7
cdr3_aa: CASSSTNPSGPYEQYF

v_call: TRBV7-9
j_call: TRBJ2-1
cdr3_aa: CASSNRDRGGNEQFF

v_call: TRBV10-3
j_call: TRBJ2-1
cdr3_aa: CAINRGGTSGRSDNEQFF

v_call: TRBV11-2
j_call: TRBJ2-3
cdr3_aa: CASSPREGTGGTQYF

v_call: TRBV25-1
j_call: TRBJ2-3
cdr3_aa: CASSEYDRGTMVLFTDTQYF

v_call: TRBV24-1
j_call: TRBJ2-4
cdr3_aa: CATSDWTGRGKNIQYF

v_call: TRBV12-3/TRBV12-4
j_call: TRBJ1-2
cdr3_aa: CAILGRTNYGYTF

v_call: TRBV7-9
j_call: TRBJ2-1
cdr3_aa: CASSLLYSGISYNEQFF

v_call: TRBV12-3/TRBV12-4
j_call: TRBJ2-3
cdr3_aa: CASRPPPAGASSTDTQYF

v_call: TRBV9
j_call: TRBJ2-7
cdr3_aa: CASSVAYASGPSYEQYF